The 3 T cell receptor beta chains reported below all come from one sample, sequenced in a study of T-cell memory formation after mild COVID-19. MiXCR, run by TCRdb on the 5' RACE reads, gives a single entry per CDR3 protein. This sample has a few hundred thousand distinct CDR3 sequences; 25% occur once, and the top ten carry about an eighth. Sequencing used PBMCs or a T cell subset sorted from them (not recorded which). The receptors were gathered from an adult woman who had mild COVID-19 (a few samples of this study predate the infection). Cell type and time point are not known.

V gene TRBV7-2 combines with J gene TRBJ2-5; possibly TRBD2 for D (5 bases). The length of the CDR3 is 15 residues. CDR1 SGHTA and CDR2 FQGNSA come from the germline V gene. Trimming took off 5 bases at V and 5 bases at J, with 18 bases between the two ends. The CDR3: CASSPGQASGETQYF. In DNA, the CDR3 is TGTGCCAGCAGCCCCGGGCAAGCTTCGGGGGAGACCCAGTACTTC.

This clonotype has more than one count but fewer than ten. V usage is TRBV19 and J usage is TRBJ2-3; 8 nucleotides line up with TRBD1. V trimming: 6 bases; J trimming: 3 bases; junction bases outside the gene matches: 8. This CDR3 has 15 residues. Germline values: CDR1 LNHDA, CDR2 SQIVND (reference sequence). The CDR3 DNA reads as TGTGCCAGTAGCTCGGACAGGGATGCAACAGATACGCAGTATTTT. Translated, it gives CASSSDRDATDTQYF.

The rearrangement links TRBV21-1 to TRBJ1-1; no check of the table's D call, TRBD1, against the DNA was made. TRBV21-1 is flagged as a pseudogene. CDR3 size: 14 residues. For the CDR3, the DNA is TGTGCCAGCAGCATCTACGGGGGGCTTACTGAAGCTTTCTTT. The encoded protein is CASSIYGGLTEAFF.